What follows describes a single TCR beta chain. Here immunoSEQ multiplex PCR was the method, and the copy in TCRdb shows in-frame clones only, minus some. The repertoire holds approximately 74,000 clones, with approximately 85% as singletons. This entry belongs to a study of OX40 agonist ivuxolimab in advanced cancers. V shed 6 bases and J shed 5 bases, with 14 bases lying between them. The germline gives CDR1 KGHSH, CDR2 LQKENI. The CDR3 contains 14 residues. The specimen was CD4+ or CD8+ T cells sorted from blood, collected in a trial of the OX40 agonist ivuxolimab. The chain recombines TRBV18 with TRBJ2-1, with a possible D match to TRBD1 (6 bases). The clonotype originates from an adult with an advanced solid tumor such as melanoma, head and neck, liver or kidney cancer. The CDR3 DNA reads TGTGCCAGCTCTCTTGACAGGCCTAACAATGAGCAGTTCTTC. This gives the protein CASSLDRPNNEQFF.